This T cell receptor (beta chain) is drawn from a study of blood T cell repertoires in COVID-19. Study in general: Samples came from the United States, Italy and Spain, spanning acute and convalescent COVID-19. T cells, B-cell-depleted T cells, or PBMCs supplied cDNA or gDNA.

Original data processing: Researchers report that nucleated cell counts were estimated from reference gene primer amplification. Profiling relied on immunoSEQ multiplex PCR, and the TCRdb table lists in-frame clones only, not all of them. The V and J calls and clone size were taken over from that table, and D and trimming were inferred from the DNA. This table holds 200,000 to 250,000 clones, about 90% found once. The CDR3 runs 13 residues. Germline values: CDR1 SGDLS, CDR2 YYNGEE. The V end was cut by 3 bases, the J end by 0 bases, with 4 bases between. The sequencing sample was made of peripheral blood. This rearrangement joins TRBV9 to TRBJ1-5; D unresolved. This receptor was taken from a man aged 55 to 70 with acute or convalescent COVID-19. The CDR3 is CASSAHSNQPQHF. Written as DNA, the CDR3 is TGTGCCAGCAGCGCCCATAGCAATCAGCCCCAGCATTTT.